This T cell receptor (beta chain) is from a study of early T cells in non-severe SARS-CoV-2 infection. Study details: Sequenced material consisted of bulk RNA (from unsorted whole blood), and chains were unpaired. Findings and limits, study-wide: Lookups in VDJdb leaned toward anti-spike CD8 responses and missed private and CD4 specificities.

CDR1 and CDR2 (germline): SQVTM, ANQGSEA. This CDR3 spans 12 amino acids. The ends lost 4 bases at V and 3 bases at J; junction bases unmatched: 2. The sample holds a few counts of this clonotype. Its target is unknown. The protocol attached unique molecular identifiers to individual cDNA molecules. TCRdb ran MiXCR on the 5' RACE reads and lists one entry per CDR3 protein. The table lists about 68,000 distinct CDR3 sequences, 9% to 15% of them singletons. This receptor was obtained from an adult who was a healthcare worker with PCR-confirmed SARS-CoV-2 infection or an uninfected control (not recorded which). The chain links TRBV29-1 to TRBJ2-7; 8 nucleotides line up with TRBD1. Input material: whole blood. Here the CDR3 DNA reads TGCAGCGTTGTAGGACAGGGCTACGAGCAGTACTTC. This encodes CSVVGQGYEQYF.